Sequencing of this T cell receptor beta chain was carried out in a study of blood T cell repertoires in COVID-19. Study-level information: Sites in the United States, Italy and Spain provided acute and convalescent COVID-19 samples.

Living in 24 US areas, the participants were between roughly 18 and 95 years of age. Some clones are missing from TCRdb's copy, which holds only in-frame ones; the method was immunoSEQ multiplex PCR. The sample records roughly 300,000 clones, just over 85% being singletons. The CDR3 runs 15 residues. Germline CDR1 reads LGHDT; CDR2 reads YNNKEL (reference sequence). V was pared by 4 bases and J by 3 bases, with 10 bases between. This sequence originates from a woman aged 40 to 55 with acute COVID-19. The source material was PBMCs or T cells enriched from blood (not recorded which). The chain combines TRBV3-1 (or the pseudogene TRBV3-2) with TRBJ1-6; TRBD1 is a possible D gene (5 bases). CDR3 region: CASSRRQLYNSPLHF. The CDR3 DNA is TGTGCCAGCAGCCGTCGACAGCTCTATAATTCACCCCTCCACTTT.